A single sample gave rise to the 10 T cell receptor beta chains below, sequenced in a study of long-term antiretroviral therapy in people with HIV (dated by TCRdb to 2022 to 2024). Sequencing of the TRB variable region was done with the immunoSEQ hsTCRB v3.0 assay at survey level resolution. TCRdb obtained this table from immuneACCESS and retained in-frame rearrangements with V and J assigned. These tables miss some clones; where compared with another copy, unresolved V genes account for less than half of the shortfall, and the remainder is unexplained. This sample lists fewer than 45,000 clones; 90% to 95% were detected once. About 2.6% of the sample comes from the top ten. Sequencing used unsorted PBMCs, obtained 3.7 years after starting antiretroviral therapy. All receptors come from a woman in her forties or fifties with HIV.

The chain uses TRBV11-2 and TRBJ2-7; tentatively, D is TRBD1 (6 bases). Germline V gives CDR1 SGHAT, CDR2 FQNNGV. The CDR3 has 12 residues. V was trimmed by 2 bases and J by 5 bases, leaving 7 bases between them. CDR3 in DNA: TGTGCCAGCAGCTTAAGGGGGAACGAGCAGTACTTC. Translated: CASSLRGNEQYF.

CDR3 residues: CASSYFGTRSTGELFF. Here the CDR3 DNA reads TGTGCCAGCAGTTACTTCGGGACCAGATCCACCGGGGAGCTGTTTTTT. The J gene is TRBJ2-2, the V gene TRBV6-5; D may be TRBD1 or TRBD2 (5 bases each). Trimming removed 1 base from V and 4 bases from J, with 13 bases in between. Germline V lookup: CDR1 MNHEY, CDR2 SVGAGI. The CDR3 runs to 16 residues.

The chain is built from TRBV7-2 and TRBJ1-6, with 8 bases fitting TRBD1. J gave up 3 bases and V 5 bases, and 9 bases lay outside the gene matches. Germline CDR1 reads SGHTA; CDR2 reads FQGNSA. There are 17 residues in the CDR3. CDR3 region: CASSAFRTGNYNSPLHF. CDR3 nucleotides: TGTGCCAGCAGCGCATTTAGGACAGGGAACTATAATTCACCCCTCCACTTT. The variable domain in full, with the rest retrieved from reference TRBV7-2 and TRBJ1-6, is GAGVSQSPSNKVTEKGKDVELRCDPISGHTALYWYRQSLGQGLEFLIYFQGNSAPDKSGLPSDRFSAERTGGSVSTLTIQRTQQEDSAVYLCASSAFRTGNYNSPLHFGNGTRLTVT.

This sequence joins TRBV9 and TRBJ2-5, with 9 bases aligning to TRBD1. The germline gives CDR1 SGDLS, CDR2 YYNGEE. CDR3 length equals 15 residues. Germline trimming cut 2 bases from V and 4 bases from J; bases unmatched to any gene: 6. CDR3 bases: TGTGCCAGCAGCGTTGGGACAGGGCCGGGAGAGACCCAGTACTTC. Its translation is CASSVGTGPGETQYF.

The J gene is TRBJ1-2, the V gene TRBV7-2; no clear D gene. From germline, CDR1 is SGHTA and CDR2 FQGNSA. V lost 1 base and J 4 bases, leaving 13 bases between the germline ends. The CDR3 length is 15 residues. The CDR3 DNA reads TGTGCCAGCAGCTTAGTCGCAGGATCGGGCTATGGCTACACCTTC. As protein: CASSLVAGSGYGYTF. Supplemented by reference TRBV7-2 and TRBJ1-2, the full variable domain reads GAGVSQSPSNKVTEKGKDVELRCDPISGHTALYWYRQSLGQGLEFLIYFQGNSAPDKSGLPSDRFSAERTGGSVSTLTIQRTQQEDSAVYLCASSLVAGSGYGYTFGSGTRLTVV.

The rearrangement uses TRBV6-5 and TRBJ1-1; no firm D call. The germline CDR1 and CDR2 sequences are MNHEY and SVGAGI. Between the trimmed V and J ends, which lost 0 bases and 6 bases, there was a span of 11 bases. The CDR3 sequence is 14 residues long. The CDR3 nucleotides read TGTGCCAGCAGTTACTCGCGGGGTAGCCCTGAAGCTTTCTTT. Protein product: CASSYSRGSPEAFF.

The chain recombines TRBV2 with TRBJ2-7; D is possibly TRBD1 (5 bases). Germline V gene sequence: CDR1 SNHLY, CDR2 FYNNEI. The CDR3 consists of 13 residues. Trimming took 4 bases from V and 4 from J, leaving 11 bases between them. CDR3: CASSGGRAYEQYF. The CDR3 bases are TGTGCCAGCAGTGGGGGCAGGGCTTACGAGCAGTACTTC.

This chain connects TRBV7-9 to TRBJ1-4, with no clear D. The CDR3 length is 14 residues. V was shortened by 1 base and J by 6 bases, with 9 bases between the two germline ends. Germline V gene data show CDR1 as SEHNR and CDR2 as FQNEAQ (reference sequence). The CDR3 bases are TGTGCCAGCAGCTTAGTCTGGCGTGATGAAAAACTGTTTTTT. Amino acids: CASSLVWRDEKLFF.

This chain links TRBV6-5 with TRBJ2-5; TRBD1 agrees at 9 bases. Germline-derived CDR1 and CDR2 are MNHEY and SVGAGI. CDR3 length: 15 residues. The junction had 7 bases not matched to a gene; V was cut back by 3 bases and J by 5 bases. The CDR3 coding sequence is TGTGCCAGCAGTTATCCGACAGGGGGTTTCGAGACCCAGTACTTC. This encodes CASSYPTGGFETQYF.

The chain recombines TRBV27 with TRBJ2-3, with D tentatively TRBD1 (6 bases). Germline V gene data show CDR1 as MNHEY and CDR2 as SMNVEV (reference sequence). V lost 6 bases to trimming and J lost 2 bases, with 12 bases between them. This CDR3 has 14 residues. CDR3 DNA sequence: TGTGCCAGCAGACTAACAGGGACCACAGATACGCAGTATTTT. Protein: CASRLTGTTDTQYF.